This section outlines one TCR beta chain sequence together with its context. As yet, its antigen is unknown. The sample is drawn from a study of metastatic and nonmetastatic thyroid tumors. Study details: For malignant and benign thyroid patients, tumor or nodule tissue and blood were the sources whose repertoires were compared. Study-level points and caveats: Significantly greater TCR beta diversity was reportedly found in malignant thyroid tumors than in benign nodules (in blood and tumor).

Until they underwent thyroid surgery, no patient had received any treatment. Germline assignment: CDR1 DFQATT and CDR2 SNEGSKA (reference sequence). The germline V and J ends were trimmed by 4 bases and 6 bases, with 16 bases remaining between them. The CDR3 is 13 residues long. Authors' analysis steps: Researchers built a distant-metastasis classifier for papillary thyroid cancer that drew on CDR3 differences across clinicopathological groups. MiXCR reprocessed the PCR reads for TCRdb. The V and J calls here are based on TCRdb, not the publication. This sample has around 5,600 clones, with around a third found just once.

The chain links TRBV20-1 to TRBJ2-7; D perhaps matches TRBD1 (5 bases). The specimen sequenced was adjacent normal tissue. The TCR comes from a male donor with papillary thyroid cancer or a benign thyroid nodule (not recorded which). Some clones in this sample may be carry-over from other donors' samples. CDR3 coding DNA: TGCAGTGCTACATGGGGCGCGCTCATCGAGCAGTACTTC. This sequence encodes CSATWGALIEQYF.